The 32 T cell receptor beta chains below were found in one sample sequenced in a study of metastatic and nonmetastatic thyroid tumors. Patients had received no treatment of any kind before thyroid surgery. MiXCR was used by TCRdb to re-call the PCR reads. The sample yields around 22,000 clones, roughly a fifth seen once. The sample comprised blood. These receptors all come from a female donor with papillary thyroid cancer or a benign thyroid nodule (not recorded which). Some clones in this sample may be carry-over from other donors' samples.

This clone was observed many times. The chain employs TRBV3-1 and TRBJ2-4; D possibly uses TRBD1 or TRBD2 (7 bases each). CDR3 length: 19 residues. Germline V gene sequence: CDR1 LGHDT, CDR2 YNNKEL (reference sequence). The V end was cut by 0 bases, the J end by 0 bases, with 18 bases between. The CDR3 reads CASSQEGLRGRGAKNIQYF. The DNA for the CDR3 is TGTGCCAGCAGCCAAGAGGGACTCAGGGGGAGGGGAGCCAAAAACATTCAGTACTTC.

In this sample, this clone turned up many times. The V call is TRBV7-9, the J call TRBJ2-7; TRBD1 aligns across 8 bases. Germline lookup yields CDR1 SEHNR and CDR2 FQNEAQ (reference sequence). The CDR3 has 14 residues. The V segment lost 0 bases and the J segment 5 bases; nucleotides outside the gene matches: 3. The CDR3 protein is CASSLAQGANEQYF. As DNA, the CDR3 is TGTGCCAGCAGCTTAGCGCAGGGGGCCAACGAGCAGTACTTC.

The chain carries TRBV20-1 and TRBJ2-7; 10 bases fit TRBD2. CDR3 size: 15 residues. CDR1 DFQATT and CDR2 SNEGSKA come from the germline V gene (reference sequence). With V trimmed by 6 bases and J by 3 bases, 11 bases remained unmatched. The CDR3 protein is CSASTTSGVYYEQYF. CDR3 nucleotides: TGCAGTGCGAGCACCACTAGCGGGGTCTACTACGAGCAGTACTTC.

This clone appeared many times. This chain joins TRBV3-1 and TRBJ1-4; 9 bases agree with TRBD1. Germline lookup yields CDR1 LGHDT and CDR2 YNNKEL (reference sequence). This CDR3 comprises 16 residues. V dropped 0 bases and J dropped 10; count of bases not matched to a gene: 9. CDR3 bases: TGTGCCAGCAGCCAAGAAGGGACAGGGTCGGAAGGAAAACTGTTTTTT. Its translation: CASSQEGTGSEGKLFF. The full variable domain, rest sourced from reference TRBV3-1 and TRBJ1-4, is DTAVSQTPKYLVTQMGNDKSIKCEQNLGHDTMYWYKQDSKKFLKIMFSYNNKELIINETVPNRFSPKSPDKAHLNLHINSLELGDSAVYFCASSQEGTGSEGKLFFGSGTQLSVL.

There are many counts of this clone. The J gene is TRBJ2-3, the V gene TRBV3-1; D gene ambiguous. The length of the CDR3 is 14 residues. CDR1 and CDR2 from the germline V gene are LGHDT and YNNKEL (reference sequence). V was clipped by 0 bases and J by 0 bases, with 4 bases between them. CDR3 protein: CASSQDQSTDTQYF. The CDR3 nucleotides are TGTGCCAGCAGCCAAGATCAAAGCACAGATACGCAGTATTTT.

The table lists this clone with many counts. The chain carries TRBV7-8 and TRBJ1-6, with 7 nucleotides matching TRBD1. J was trimmed by 7 bases and V by 5 bases; bases with no gene match: 14. The CDR3 totals 17 residues. Germline loops: CDR1 SGHVS, CDR2 FQNEAQ. CDR3 loop: CASSVDRPAVSNSPLHF. The CDR3 DNA reads as TGTGCCAGCAGCGTGGACAGGCCCGCGGTATCGAATTCACCCCTCCACTTT.

By its share, this clone is medium-sized. The V gene is TRBV6-4, the J gene TRBJ2-1, with 10 bases aligning to TRBD2. The ends lost 5 bases at V and 5 bases at J; junction bases unmatched: 6. Germline V lookup: CDR1 MRHNA, CDR2 SNTAGT. The CDR3 length is 15 residues. This CDR3 reads CASSTRTSGNNEQFF. As DNA, the CDR3 is TGTGCCAGCAGTACCCGGACTAGCGGAAACAATGAGCAGTTCTTC.

This clone is classed as medium-sized. V is TRBV20-1 and J is TRBJ2-7; D may be TRBD2 (6 bases). The V gene's germline CDR1 is DFQATT and CDR2 SNEGSKA (reference sequence). V lost 5 bases, J lost 2 bases, and 16 bases lay in between. The CDR3 spans 14 residues. This CDR3 reads CSAFGDGRTYEQYF. The DNA of the CDR3 is TGCAGTGCTTTCGGGGACGGGAGAACCTACGAGCAGTACTTC.

This clone was recorded at least ten times. V gene TRBV20-1 combines with J gene TRBJ2-1; 9 bases are shared with TRBD2. With 1 base clipped from V and 6 bases from J, the junction kept 4 bases outside the gene matches. Germline loops: CDR1 DFQATT, CDR2 SNEGSKA (reference sequence). The length of the CDR3 is 14 residues. The CDR3 is CSARGGGRANEQFF. The CDR3 coding sequence is TGCAGTGCTAGAGGTGGCGGGAGGGCCAATGAGCAGTTCTTC.

This clone was seen at least ten times. The chain combines TRBV7-9 with TRBJ1-4, with D possibly matching TRBD1 (5 bases). CDR3 size: 16 residues. The ends were cut back, 5 bases at V and 4 bases at J, with 17 bases in the middle. CDR1 and CDR2 from the germline V gene are SEHNR and FQNEAQ (reference sequence). The CDR3: CASSDTGGSRNEKLFF. CDR3 in DNA: TGTGCCAGCAGCGACACAGGAGGGTCACGTAATGAAAAACTGTTTTTT. The variable domain in full, completed from reference TRBV7-9 and TRBJ1-4, reads DTGVSQNPRHKITKRGQNVTFRCDPISEHNRLYWYRQTLGQGPEFLTYFQNEAQLEKSRLLSDRFSAERPKGSFSTLEIQRTEQGDSAMYLCASSDTGGSRNEKLFFGSGTQLSVL.

V is TRBV7-2 and J is TRBJ1-1; 9 bases agree with TRBD1. CDR1 and CDR2 (germline): SGHTA, FQGNSA. J gave up 0 bases and V 5 bases, and 4 bases lay outside the gene matches. The CDR3 runs to 15 residues. The CDR3 DNA reads TGTGCCAGCAGCAGAGGGACAGGGTTGAACACTGAAGCTTTCTTT. Translating gives CASSRGTGLNTEAFF.

Details on this clone: The CDR3 end shows no conserved phenylalanine or tryptophan, and so a read error is likely. The gene calls are TRBV6-5 and TRBJ1-2; D perhaps matches TRBD1 (5 bases). CDR1 and CDR2 (germline): MNHEY, SVGAGI. The V and J ends lost 0 bases and 2 bases respectively, with 13 bases between them. This CDR3 has 16 residues. In nucleotides, the CDR3 is TGTGCCAGCAGTTACTCGGGACCTGCGATAAACTATGGCTACACCTGC. It encodes CASSYSGPAINYGYTC.

A few counts support this clone. V usage is TRBV19 and J usage is TRBJ1-1; possible D gene TRBD1, 6 bases. This CDR3 is 15 amino acids long. Trimming took 5 bases from V and 7 from J, leaving 20 bases between them. From germline, CDR1 is LNHDA and CDR2 SQIVND (reference sequence). CDR3 coding DNA: TGTGCCAGTAGTGTGATCAGGGGAAAAACGGATGAAGCTTTCTTT. Translated, it gives CASSVIRGKTDEAFF. Drawing the rest from reference TRBV19 and TRBJ1-1, the complete variable domain is DGGITQSPKYLFRKEGQNVTLSCEQNLNHDAMYWYRQDPGQGLRLIYYSQIVNDFQKGDIAEGYSVSREKKESFPLTVTSAQKNPTAFYLCASSVIRGKTDEAFFGQGTRLTVV.

Many counts were recorded for this clone. This chain joins TRBV19 and TRBJ2-2; a weak D match, TRBD2 (5 bases). The V end lost 3 bases, the J end lost 4 bases, and 15 bases lay between the germline ends. Per the germline V gene, CDR1 is LNHDA and CDR2 is SQIVND (reference sequence). CDR3 size: 16 residues. The CDR3 DNA follows: TGTGCCAGTAGTATGAATAAGGGAGAGGGCACCGGGGAGCTGTTTTTT. Its protein is CASSMNKGEGTGELFF.

The genes are TRBV20-1 and TRBJ1-2; D is unclear. Germline V gene data show CDR1 as DFQATT and CDR2 as SNEGSKA (reference sequence). Trimming took 1 base from V and 4 from J, leaving 10 bases between them. The CDR3 covers 13 residues. CDR3 amino acids: CSARVSGSYGYTF. The CDR3 coding sequence is TGCAGTGCTAGAGTTTCAGGAAGCTATGGCTACACCTTC.

This chain joins TRBV4-1 and TRBJ1-1; D remains unclear. The CDR3 length is 14 residues. The V end lost 3 bases, the J end lost 13 bases, and 21 bases lay between the germline ends. CDR1 is MGHRA and CDR2 is YSYEKL in the germline V gene. The CDR3 loop reads CASSHRTENTEDFF. In DNA, the CDR3 is TGCGCCAGCAGCCACCGGACGGAGAACACTGAGGATTTCTTT.

This clone showed up many times. The chain joins TRBV6-2 or TRBV6-3 to TRBJ2-1; D may be TRBD2 (5 bases). Trimming shortened V by 6 bases and J by 12 bases, and 12 bases separated the two germline ends. The V gene's germline CDR1 is MNHEY and CDR2 SVGEGT. CDR3 length equals 11 residues. The CDR3 spells CASSGMAGQFF. The DNA for the CDR3 is TGTGCCAGCAGCGGGATGGCTGGGCAGTTCTTC.

Turning to this clone: Relative to the germline gene, one junction end is altered; a read error may explain this. The chain is built from TRBV20-1 and TRBJ2-3; TRBD2 agrees at 9 bases. Germline CDR1 DFQATT, CDR2 SNEGSKA (reference sequence). This CDR3 region has 18 residues. Here the CDR3 reads CCAKSGLARDLSTDTQYF. Here the CDR3 DNA reads TGCTGTGCTAAGAGCGGACTAGCGCGCGACCTTAGCACAGATACGCAGTATTTT.

The chain has TRBV6-2 or TRBV6-3 and TRBJ2-7; D is ambiguous. The CDR3 runs to 14 residues. V lost 6 bases and J 3 bases, leaving 15 bases between the germline ends. CDR1 is MNHEY, CDR2 SVGEGT, per germline. The CDR3 coding sequence is TGTGCCAGCAGCTTAACGGGCACCTACTACGAGCAGTACTTC. Translated, it gives CASSLTGTYYEQYF.

This clone showed up many times. The chain is built from TRBV7-2 and TRBJ2-5, with 11 positions matching TRBD2. This CDR3 is 15 amino acids long. The V segment lost 5 bases and the J segment 5 bases; nucleotides outside the gene matches: 7. Looked up from germline, CDR1 is SGHTA and CDR2 is FQGNSA. CDR3: CASSTIAGGHETQYF. The CDR3 nucleotides are TGTGCCAGCAGCACCATAGCGGGGGGGCATGAGACCCAGTACTTC. The full variable domain, in which reference TRBV7-2 and TRBJ2-5 provide the parts outside the CDR3, is GAGVSQSPSNKVTEKGKDVELRCDPISGHTALYWYRQSLGQGLEFLIYFQGNSAPDKSGLPSDRFSAERTGGSVSTLTIQRTQQEDSAVYLCASSTIAGGHETQYFGPGTRLLVL.

This clone was counted at least ten times. This sequence joins TRBV5-1 and TRBJ1-6, with D perhaps TRBD1 (5 bases). The CDR3 has 17 residues. The V gene's germline CDR1 is SGHRS and CDR2 YFSETQ. Trimming took off 0 bases at V and 4 bases at J, with 14 bases between the two ends. This CDR3 reads CASSLGPRGRYNSPLHF. In nucleotides, the CDR3 is TGCGCCAGCAGCTTGGGTCCTCGGGGGAGATATAATTCACCCCTCCACTTT. The whole variable domain, remainder taken from reference TRBV5-1 and TRBJ1-6, is KAGVTQTPRYLIKTRGQQVTLSCSPISGHRSVSWYQQTPGQGLQFLFEYFSETQRNKGNFPGRFSGRQFSNSRSEMNVSTLELGDSALYLCASSLGPRGRYNSPLHFGNGTRLTVT.

This clone has a count of ten or more. The chain uses TRBV18 and TRBJ2-3; no reliable D call. The CDR3 consists of 14 residues. Deletions cut 6 bases from V and 2 bases from J, with 12 bases between. The germline V gene encodes CDR1 KGHSH and CDR2 LQKENI. CDR3 coding DNA: TGTGCCAGCTCCTTCGGTTGGGCCACAGATACGCAGTATTTT. It specifies CASSFGWATDTQYF.

The chain couples TRBV7-2 to TRBJ2-7, with D perhaps matching TRBD2 (5 bases). The CDR3 is made up of 15 amino acids. Trimming pared 1 base from V and 0 bases from J, leaving 10 bases between. Germline CDR1 and CDR2: SGHTA and FQGNSA. CDR3 in amino acids: CASSLGLGSSYEQYF. Written as DNA, the CDR3 is TGTGCCAGCAGCTTAGGATTAGGGAGCTCCTACGAGCAGTACTTC. The full variable domain, its missing parts supplied by reference TRBV7-2 and TRBJ2-7, is GAGVSQSPSNKVTEKGKDVELRCDPISGHTALYWYRQSLGQGLEFLIYFQGNSAPDKSGLPSDRFSAERTGGSVSTLTIQRTQQEDSAVYLCASSLGLGSSYEQYFGPGTRLTVT.

This CDR3 is CSARDGRGSTDTQYF. DNA of the CDR3: TGCAGTGCTAGAGATGGGCGGGGGAGCACAGATACGCAGTATTTT. The chain has TRBV20-1 and TRBJ2-3, with TRBD2 matching 7 bases. The CDR3 runs 15 residues. Trimming removed 0 bases from V and 0 bases from J; junction bases left unmatched: 3. Germline V gives CDR1 DFQATT, CDR2 SNEGSKA (reference sequence).

In this sample, this clone turned up many times. The chain employs TRBV3-1 and TRBJ2-3; D not certain. The germline gives CDR1 LGHDT, CDR2 YNNKEL (reference sequence). The CDR3 spans 16 residues. V was pared by 0 bases and J by 10 bases, with 20 bases between. The CDR3: CASSQDLEYHIGPQYF. The DNA for the CDR3 is TGTGCCAGCAGCCAAGATCTGGAATACCATATCGGTCCGCAGTATTTT.

This clone has a count of ten or more. The chain has TRBV20-1 and TRBJ1-4, with TRBD1 identical over 8 bases. The CDR3 loop spans 14 amino acids. The germline gives CDR1 DFQATT, CDR2 SNEGSKA (reference sequence). V trimming: 6 bases; J trimming: 7 bases; junction bases outside the gene matches: 10. This chain's CDR3 is CSAIRTGWSEKLFF. The CDR3 DNA reads as TGCAGTGCCATTAGGACAGGGTGGAGTGAAAAACTGTTTTTT.

This chain connects TRBV2 to TRBJ1-1; 9 nucleotides align to TRBD1. The CDR3 contains 12 residues. Germline-derived CDR1 and CDR2 are SNHLY and FYNNEI. The junction had 5 bases not matched to a gene; V was cut back by 1 base and J by 14 bases. CDR3 DNA: TGTGCCAGCAGTGAAGGACAGGGGGTAGCGTTCTTT. It is translated as CASSEGQGVAFF.

The chain recombines TRBV7-8 with TRBJ2-3; perhaps D is TRBD1 or TRBD2 (5 bases each). The CDR3 is 14 residues long. Deletions cut 1 base from V and 3 bases from J, with 8 bases between. Germline assignment: CDR1 SGHVS and CDR2 FQNEAQ. The DNA for the CDR3 is TGTGCCAGCAGCTTAGAGGGGAGAACAGATACGCAGTATTTT. Translating gives CASSLEGRTDTQYF.

This clone was seen repeatedly, ten times or more. The final CDR3 position lacks the conserved phenylalanine or tryptophan, pointing to a likely read error. The V gene is TRBV30, the J gene TRBJ1-5, with unresolved D. The CDR3 extends over 13 amino acids. CDR1 and CDR2 from the germline V gene are GTSNPN and SVGIG (reference sequence). V gave up 2 bases and J gave up 9 bases, with 14 bases separating them. The chain's CDR3 is CAWSPQEGGPQHL. The CDR3 DNA is TGTGCCTGGAGTCCGCAGGAAGGAGGGCCCCAGCATCTT.

This clone was picked up many times. J is TRBJ2-7 and V is TRBV20-1; 7 bases line up with TRBD1. The germline gives CDR1 DFQATT, CDR2 SNEGSKA (reference sequence). The CDR3 has 13 residues. V was clipped by 6 bases and J by 2 bases; unmatched bases: 7. The CDR3 is CSANRGSPYEQYF. The DNA for the CDR3 is TGCAGTGCCAACAGGGGCAGCCCCTACGAGCAGTACTTC.

In its sample, this clone was seen many times. This chain joins TRBV12-3 or TRBV12-4 and TRBJ2-2; 7 nucleotides align to TRBD1. The CDR3 sequence is 15 residues long. Unmatched junction bases numbered 10, after V lost 9 bases and J lost 3 bases. The CDR3 region has the DNA TGTGCCAGGACGACAGGGCGACGGGACACCGGGGAGCTGTTTTTT. Protein product: CARTTGRRDTGELFF.

This clone has at least ten counts. This chain connects TRBV3-1 to TRBJ1-6; D not certain. The CDR3 consists of 13 residues. The germline gives CDR1 LGHDT, CDR2 YNNKEL (reference sequence). V lost 6 bases and J 9 bases, leaving 12 bases between the germline ends. CDR3 bases: TGTGCCAGCAGTCCGGACGAGACTTCACCCCTCCACTTT. Translation gives CASSPDETSPLHF.